Sequencing of this TCR beta chain was carried out in a study of blood T cell repertoires in COVID-19. Turning to the study itself: The United States, Italy and Spain were the sources of the acute and convalescent COVID-19 samples. PBMCs, B-cell-depleted T cells, or T cells were the source of the cDNA or gDNA that made up the material.

Original processing methods: Estimation of nucleated cell counts relied on the amplification of reference gene primers. Clones were sequenced by immunoSEQ multiplex PCR, and TCRdb holds only the in-frame ones, with some missing. V, J and clone size are those of that table, while D and trimming were read from the DNA. The table records about 140,000 clones, about 86% of them present only once. The germline CDR1 and CDR2 sequences are LNHDA and SQIVND (reference sequence). The junction had 6 bases not matched to a gene; V was cut back by 5 bases and J by 0 bases. This CDR3 is built from 16 residues. This sequence joins TRBV19 and TRBJ1-3; 8 bases are shared with TRBD1. This sequence was found in a woman aged 55-75 years with acute or convalescent COVID-19. Sequencing was carried out using peripheral blood. The CDR3 DNA follows: TGTGCCAGTAGTCTGATTGGGACAGGCTCTGGAAACACCATATATTTT. This gives the protein CASSLIGTGSGNTIYF. Full variable domain (rest looked up from reference TRBV19 and TRBJ1-3): DGGITQSPKYLFRKEGQNVTLSCEQNLNHDAMYWYRQDPGQGLRLIYYSQIVNDFQKGDIAEGYSVSREKKESFPLTVTSAQKNPTAFYLCASSLIGTGSGNTIYFGEGSWLTVV.